This T cell receptor (beta chain) emerged from a study of T-cell memory formation after mild COVID-19. Whole-study context: Most TCR clusters belonged to a single donor. Study outcomes and limitations: Clones contracting over day 15 to 85 were CD4/CD8 balanced, with later expanders leaning CD4+.

This clonotype was detected only a few times. Its antigen is still unknown. Germline CDR1 and CDR2: ENHRY and SYGVKD. Trimming shortened V by 0 bases and J by 2 bases, and 8 bases separated the two germline ends. The CDR3 totals 15 residues. MiXCR, run by TCRdb on the 5' RACE reads, gives a single entry per CDR3 protein. Among some 490,000 distinct CDR3 sequences, 15% to 20% were seen once, and the ten largest hold 12%. The origin of this receptor is an adult woman who had mild COVID-19 (a few samples of this study predate the infection). Cell type and time point are not known. The specimen sequenced was PBMCs or a T cell subset sorted from them (not recorded which). The genes are TRBV10-3 and TRBJ2-1, with D uncertain. The CDR3 DNA is TGTGCCATCAGTGAGTCAATCGCCACCTACAATGAGCAGTTCTTC. Protein sequence: CAISESIATYNEQFF.